This TCR beta chain was documented in a study of human versus mouse CDR3 diversity and MHC coevolution. Findings and caveats of the study: Mice had fewer CDR3 deletions and insertions than humans on average. Clonal inequality was lowest in two of the three human donors.

The V and J ends lost 3 bases and 4 bases respectively, with 9 bases between them. CDR3 length: 14 residues. The germline V gene has CDR1 KGHSH and CDR2 LQKENI. Naive CD4 T cells were sorted as CD45RO-negative, CD62L-positive. The data were produced by immunoSEQ multiplex PCR, yet TCRdb's version contains in-frame clones alone and is incomplete. The table includes just under 60,000 clones, about 93% detected once. Of note for this clone: Antigen: not known.

V is TRBV18 and J is TRBJ2-2; maybe TRBD1 (5 bases). This TCR was sampled from a person in their sixties or seventies in good health. Sequencing was carried out using naive CD4+ T cells from blood. Subset specified: CD45RO-negative CD62L-positive naive CD4 T cells. The DNA for the CDR3 is TGTGCCAGCTCACCCGAGACAGTCACCGGGGAGCTGTTTTTT. Translated, it gives CASSPETVTGELFF.